A selection of T cell receptor beta chains follows, all from one sample in a study of T cells in tumors after PD-1 blockade. Sequencing used immunoSEQ multiplex PCR; TCRdb keeps in-frame clones, though not all of them. Of fewer than 40,000 clones listed, approximately 73% are singletons. Sample: PBMCs, taken after anti-PD-1 treatment. These receptors were collected from a human donor with basal cell carcinoma. Each CDR3 is given with its conserved first and last residue. Fields, in order: D gene, clone size, J gene, V gene, CDR3 protein, CDR3 DNA. The D gene is left open where the match is weak. Clone size is stated in some rows and not others, as once, few, many or a class when expanded.

d_call: .
clone_size: .
j_call: TRBJ1-4
v_call: TRBV28
cdr3_aa: CASSPLPRTTNEKLFF
cdr3_nt: TGTGCCAGCAGTCCCCTGCCGAGAACAACTAATGAAAAACTGTTTTTT

d_call: .
clone_size: .
j_call: TRBJ1-1
v_call: TRBV7-9
cdr3_aa: CASSERRTAEAFF
cdr3_nt: TGTGCCAGCAGCGAACGACGGACAGCTGAAGCTTTCTTT

d_call: .
clone_size: .
j_call: TRBJ2-7
v_call: TRBV6-5
cdr3_aa: CASHPLGVTYEQYF
cdr3_nt: TGTGCCAGCCACCCCCTAGGGGTTACCTACGAGCAGTACTTC

d_call: TRBD2
clone_size: .
j_call: TRBJ2-4
v_call: TRBV6-6
cdr3_aa: CASSYGISSGMDIQYF
cdr3_nt: TGTGCCAGCAGTTACGGTATTTCGAGCGGGATGGACATTCAGTACTTC

d_call: TRBD2
clone_size: .
j_call: TRBJ2-3
v_call: TRBV2
cdr3_aa: CASSRGLAGPTDTQYF
cdr3_nt: TGTGCCAGCAGTCGGGGACTAGCGGGACCCACAGATACGCAGTATTTT

d_call: .
clone_size: .
j_call: TRBJ1-3
v_call: TRBV2
cdr3_aa: CASRDAWPSGNTIYF
cdr3_nt: TGTGCCAGCAGGGATGCGTGGCCCTCTGGAAACACCATATATTTT

d_call: .
clone_size: .
j_call: TRBJ2-7
v_call: TRBV7-9
cdr3_aa: CASSQGSYEQYF
cdr3_nt: TGTGCCAGCAGCCAGGGATCCTACGAGCAGTACTTC

d_call: .
clone_size: .
j_call: TRBJ2-2
v_call: TRBV7-2
cdr3_aa: CASSFIKGQLNTGELFF
cdr3_nt: TGTGCCAGCAGCTTTATCAAGGGACAACTGAACACCGGGGAGCTGTTTTTT

d_call: .
clone_size: .
j_call: TRBJ2-3
v_call: TRBV27
cdr3_aa: CASTSHRVMAQYF
cdr3_nt: TGTGCCAGCACCTCACACCGAGTGATGGCGCAGTATTTT

d_call: TRBD2
clone_size: .
j_call: TRBJ2-2
v_call: TRBV7-9
cdr3_aa: CASSFSGAYNTGELFF
cdr3_nt: TGTGCCAGCAGCTTTAGCGGGGCATACAACACCGGGGAGCTGTTTTTT

d_call: TRBD1
clone_size: .
j_call: TRBJ2-7
v_call: TRBV29-1
cdr3_aa: CSVEGTGNEQYF
cdr3_nt: TGCAGCGTTGAAGGGACAGGGAACGAGCAGTACTTC

d_call: .
clone_size: few
j_call: TRBJ1-1
v_call: TRBV6-6
cdr3_aa: CASSYNPGRTEAFF
cdr3_nt: TGTGCCAGCAGTTACAACCCAGGGAGGACTGAAGCTTTCTTT

d_call: .
clone_size: .
j_call: TRBJ2-7
v_call: TRBV19
cdr3_aa: CASSIGLSYEQYF
cdr3_nt: TGTGCCAGTAGTATAGGGCTATCCTACGAGCAGTACTTC

d_call: TRBD2
clone_size: .
j_call: TRBJ2-1
v_call: TRBV6-9
cdr3_aa: CASSYSRREGQWDEQFF
cdr3_nt: TGTGCCAGCAGTTATTCAAGGCGGGAGGGCCAGTGGGATGAGCAGTTCTTC

d_call: .
clone_size: once
j_call: TRBJ1-1
v_call: TRBV3-1/TRBV3-2
cdr3_aa: CASSQGRHTEAFF
cdr3_nt: TGTGCCAGCAGCCAAGGACGACACACTGAAGCTTTCTTT

d_call: TRBD2
clone_size: .
j_call: TRBJ2-4
v_call: TRBV29-1
cdr3_aa: CSVRHSDGGGPKNIQYF
cdr3_nt: TGCAGCGTTCGCCACTCGGACGGCGGGGGACCCAAAAACATTCAGTACTTC